The 8 T cell receptor beta chains below were found in one sample sequenced in a study of cytomegalovirus exposure and HLA in healthy donors. Primers for the PCR totalled 60 Vbeta and 13 Jbeta. TCRdb's table, derived via immunoSEQ multiplex PCR, lists solely in-frame clones and lacks some. The sample has some 190,000 clones; 60% to 85% are singletons. Sequencing was done on a sample of PBMCs. Source of these receptors: a man younger than 30 in good health and CMV-seronegative.

The chain links TRBV6-5 to TRBJ1-2; 7 bases align to TRBD1. The CDR3 spans 14 residues. V was pared by 2 bases and J by 7 bases, with 7 bases of the junction left unmatched. In germline, CDR1 is MNHEY, CDR2 SVGAGI. CDR3 sequence reads: CASSYDRVVRGYTF. In nucleotides, the CDR3 is TGTGCCAGCAGTTACGACAGGGTTGTGCGTGGCTACACCTTC.

This chain links TRBV14 with TRBJ2-3; 10 bases are a match to TRBD2. Germline trimming cut 3 bases from V and 3 bases from J; bases unmatched to any gene: 6. This CDR3 contains 16 residues. Germline V CDR1 and CDR2: SGHDN, FVKESK. CDR3 coding DNA: TGTGCCAGCAGCCAGGAAGCGGGAGGGCGGACAGATACGCAGTATTTT. It codes for CASSQEAGGRTDTQYF. Combining the CDR3 with reference TRBV14 and TRBJ2-3 gives the whole variable domain EAGVTQFPSHSVIEKGQTVTLRCDPISGHDNLYWYRRVMGKEIKFLLHFVKESKQDESGMPNNRFLAERTGGTYSTLKVQPAELEDSGVYFCASSQEAGGRTDTQYFGPGTRLTVL.

This clone appeared a single time. The rearrangement joins TRBV9 to TRBJ2-2; 8 positions agree with TRBD1. Losses at the gene ends were 3 bases for V and 3 bases for J; bases not matched to a gene: 7. The CDR3 length is 16 residues. The germline V gene encodes CDR1 SGDLS and CDR2 YYNGEE. This CDR3 is CASSARTGRHTGELFF. DNA of the CDR3: TGTGCCAGCAGCGCTCGGACAGGGAGGCACACCGGGGAGCTGTTTTTT.

The V gene is TRBV6-1, the J gene TRBJ1-6; 8 bases map to TRBD1. The CDR3 consists of 14 residues. Germline assignment: CDR1 MNHNS and CDR2 SASEGT. J lost 7 bases, V lost 4 bases, and 3 bases had no gene match. Written as DNA, the CDR3 is TGTGCCAGCAGTGCGGCAGGGGGCAATTCACCCCTCCACTTT. Translating it yields CASSAAGGNSPLHF.

The chain carries TRBV6-5 and TRBJ1-6, with D unresolved. Germline CDR1 MNHEY, CDR2 SVGAGI. V was shortened by 3 bases and J by 14 bases, with 11 bases between the two germline ends. The CDR3 contains 12 residues. The CDR3 is CASSYPGGALHF. The CDR3 region has the DNA TGTGCCAGCAGTTATCCCGGAGGAGCCCTCCACTTT.

The chain links TRBV19 to TRBJ2-7; 9 bases line up with TRBD1. This CDR3 has 14 amino acids. Germline V gives CDR1 LNHDA, CDR2 SQIVND (reference sequence). V was pared by 5 bases and J by 6 bases, with 8 bases of the junction left unmatched. The CDR3 loop is CASSAGTGYGEQYF. CDR3 in DNA: TGTGCCAGTAGTGCCGGGACAGGGTATGGCGAGCAGTACTTC.

The chain employs TRBV30 and TRBJ1-2; tentative D call: TRBD1 (5 bases). This CDR3 spans 12 amino acids. The ends were cut back, 5 bases at V and 4 bases at J, with 11 bases in the middle. Germline CDR1 is GTSNPN and CDR2 is SVGIG (reference sequence). For the CDR3, the DNA is TGTGCCTGGGGCATCCAGGGCTATGGCTACACCTTC. Its translation: CAWGIQGYGYTF.

V and J are TRBV5-4 and TRBJ1-2; D uncertain. The CDR3 has 13 residues. The germline V gene has CDR1 SGHNT and CDR2 YYREEE (reference sequence). Deletions cut 1 base from V and 5 bases from J, with 9 bases between. CDR3 nucleotides: TGTGCCAGCAGCTTGCCCGACGGGTATGGCTACACCTTC. Protein sequence: CASSLPDGYGYTF.